The 4 T cell receptor beta chains presented below share a single source sample, sequenced in a study of human T cells and chemical hapten exposure (dated by TCRdb to the early 2020s). Receptor libraries were prepared by RACE. TCRdb lists the instrument as NextSeq 500. Clones were called with MiXCR by TCRdb after fastp trimmed the public reads at Q25, and only in-frame beta chains were retained. Each CDR3 protein appears once, grouped with its most common genes and DNA. The sample profile shows 45,000 to 60,000 distinct CDR3 sequences; roughly 8.8% of them were found once. More than 13% of the sample is held by the ten biggest clonotypes. In the paper's terms, the time point label means: pre-sensitization, week 0. The treatment or condition label here, explained by the study, means: therapeutic diphenylcyclopropenone sensitization with weekly scalp DPC. The sequences come from whole blood, collected in connection with sensitization to the hapten diphenylcyclopropenone (DPC). Receptors were obtained from a woman in her forties with alopecia areata. Some clones in this sample may be carry-over from other donors' samples.

This clonotype was observed at least ten times. The chain carries TRBV7-8 and TRBJ2-7; D possibly corresponds to TRBD2 (6 bases). The V end was cut by 5 bases, the J end by 6 bases, with 11 bases between. The CDR3 sequence is 12 residues long. CDR1 and CDR2 (germline): SGHVS, FQNEAQ. The chain's CDR3 is CASSPTSSEQYF. As DNA, the CDR3 is TGTGCCAGCAGCCCAACTAGCAGCGAGCAGTACTTC.

The chain has TRBV29-1 and TRBJ2-3, with D perhaps matching TRBD2 (5 bases). The germline V and J ends were trimmed by 4 bases and 1 base, with 21 bases remaining between them. Germline CDR1 SQVTM, CDR2 ANQGSEA. The CDR3 extends over 17 amino acids. The CDR3 spells CSVAGLARPTRTDTQYF. The CDR3 DNA reads as TGCAGCGTTGCGGGCCTAGCCCGCCCCACACGCACAGATACGCAGTATTTT.

In this sample, this clonotype turned up many times. The rearrangement joins TRBV7-3 to TRBJ2-7, with 12 bases identical to TRBD1. Germline CDR1 and CDR2: SGHTA and FQGTGA. The V segment lost 2 bases and the J segment 1 base; nucleotides outside the gene matches: 6. This CDR3 is 17 amino acids long. Here the CDR3 reads CASSLGTGGLESYEQYF. Written as DNA, the CDR3 is TGTGCCAGCAGCTTAGGGACAGGGGGCTTAGAATCCTACGAGCAGTACTTC.

This clonotype has a count of ten or more. The J gene is TRBJ2-1, the V gene TRBV10-2, with D possibly matching TRBD1 (6 bases). This CDR3 spans 14 amino acids. V gave up 2 bases and J gave up 5 bases, with 10 bases separating them. The germline V gene encodes CDR1 WSHSY and CDR2 SAAADI. The CDR3: CASSERRGNNEQFF. The CDR3 bases are TGCGCCAGCAGTGAGCGCAGGGGTAACAATGAGCAGTTCTTC.